The clone carrying this T cell receptor beta chain was detected once. The record originates from a study of cytomegalovirus exposure and HLA in healthy donors. V was shortened by 1 base and J by 7 bases, with 11 bases between the two germline ends. Germline CDR1 is LGHNA and CDR2 is YSLEER. CDR3 length: 14 residues. PCR primers comprised 60 Vbeta and 13 Jbeta primers. Profiling relied on immunoSEQ multiplex PCR, and the TCRdb table lists in-frame clones only, not all of them. This table has approximately 100,000 clones, over 75% appearing once. V and J are TRBV4-3 and TRBJ1-5; no clear D. This clonotype was sampled from a man in his forties in good health and CMV-seropositive. Sample: PBMCs. The CDR3: CASSQGRSGQPQHF. CDR3 in DNA: TGCGCCAGCAGCCAAGGCCGGTCGGGGCAGCCCCAGCATTTT.